The sample holds many counts of the clone carrying this T cell receptor (beta chain). These data are taken from a study of T-cell reconstitution after alpha-beta-depleted transplantation in children. Unique molecular identifiers featured in how the TCRbeta library was prepared. MiXCR, run by TCRdb on the PCR reads, gives a single entry per CDR3 protein. The repertoire includes a few hundred thousand distinct CDR3 sequences, roughly 12% of them detected once, and around 22% sits in the top ten. The material was peripheral blood, obtained 180 days after TCRalphabeta/CD19-depleted stem cell transplant. The TCR comes from a male patient aged 2 to 9 who had a stem cell transplant for chronic granulomatous disease, so the T cells may come from the graft donor.

The CDR3 nucleotides are TGTGCCAGCAGCACTGCAGGGTCCAAAAACATTCAGTACTTC. It yields the protein CASSTAGSKNIQYF. J is TRBJ2-4 and V is TRBV27, with D possibly being TRBD1 (5 bases). This CDR3 comprises 14 residues. Trimming took off 6 bases at V and 2 bases at J, with 11 bases between the two ends. From germline, CDR1 is MNHEY and CDR2 SMNVEV (reference sequence).